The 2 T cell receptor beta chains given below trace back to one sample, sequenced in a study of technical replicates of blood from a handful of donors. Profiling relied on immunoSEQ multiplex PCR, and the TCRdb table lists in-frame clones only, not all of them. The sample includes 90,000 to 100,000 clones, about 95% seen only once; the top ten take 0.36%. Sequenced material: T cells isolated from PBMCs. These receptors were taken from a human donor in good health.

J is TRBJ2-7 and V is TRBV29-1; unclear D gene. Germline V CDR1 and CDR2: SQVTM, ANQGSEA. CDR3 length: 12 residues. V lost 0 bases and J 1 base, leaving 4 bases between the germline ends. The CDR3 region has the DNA TGCAGCGTTGAAGACAGTTCCTACGAGCAGTACTTC. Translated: CSVEDSSYEQYF.

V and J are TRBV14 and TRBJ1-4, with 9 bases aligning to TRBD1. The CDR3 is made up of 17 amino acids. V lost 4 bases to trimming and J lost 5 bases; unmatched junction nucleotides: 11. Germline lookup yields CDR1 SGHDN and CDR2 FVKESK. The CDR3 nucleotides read TGTGCCAGCAGCCGCGGCCTACAGGGGGCTATCAATGAAAAACTGTTTTTT. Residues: CASSRGLQGAINEKLFF.